Listed here is a single T cell receptor (beta chain). It has no known antigen specificity. Nothing much larger sits one base from this clone, and base qualities are not available. Ficoll-Paque density gradient centrifugation was the method used to isolate PBMCs. The listed sequencing device is Illumina NovaSeq 6000. TCRalpha and TCRbeta cDNA libraries were built by 5'RACE with constant-segment primers, adding sample barcodes and unique molecular identifiers. RNA was extracted from every sample with Trizol reagent. Library amplification was performed in two PCR steps, and a second sample barcode and Illumina TruSeq adapters were introduced in the second step. Libraries were sequenced on an Illumina NovaSeq with 2 x 150 bp paired-end reads. In the paper's pipeline: Demultiplexing of reads and collapsing into UMI-guided consensus sequences were performed with migec v1.2.7. Using mixcr v2.1.11, UMI consensuses were aligned to TRA and TRB V and J templates and then assembled into clonotypes. Expanded or contracted clonotypes were those called significant by both edgeR and NoisET, with noise models trained on biological replicates. edgeR calls used a false discovery rate-adjusted p below 0.01 and a log2 fold-change threshold of 1. PCA with hierarchical clustering of max-normalized trajectories of the 1000 most abundant clonotypes was used as exploratory dynamics analysis. The CD4 or CD8 phenotype of responding clones was assigned using the separately sequenced CD4+ and CD8+ repertoires. Through fastp at Q25 and MiXCR, TCRdb rebuilt clones from the public reads, retaining in-frame beta chains. When rows share a CDR3 protein, they turn into one entry using the most common DNA and genes. The V and J calls and clone size come from TCRdb's table, not from the authors' own analysis. Present in this sample are roughly 370,000 distinct CDR3 sequences, about 15% of which were seen just once. The top ten hold around a fifth of the sample.

This sample was taken from a study of T-cell memory formation after mild COVID-19 (dated by TCRdb to about 2021). In terms of the full investigation: Most TCR sequence clusters were specific to one of the two donors. In a couple of donors, T-cell clones that expanded and contracted after mild COVID-19 were followed by sequencing TCRalpha and TCRbeta repertoires longitudinally. The cohort was made up of two young adult volunteers, one female and one male, who were previously healthy. Broad study findings and their caveats: Clones contracting from day 15 to 85 had balanced CD4/CD8 phenotypes, while a second wave expanding from day 15 to 37 was biased towards CD4+. SARS-CoV-2 specificity of the second-wave clones peaking on day 37 was not confirmed. Contracting CD4+ clones were located mainly in the CM and EM memory subsets, whereas CD8+ clones were found to be enriched in EMRA. Only a couple of mild cases were covered in the study, and larger cohorts including severe cases with pre-infection samples were considered necessary. Some responding clones were found in pre-infection memory, which suggests that pre-existing cross-reactive memory T cells took part in the SARS-CoV-2 response.

V and J lose 3 bases and 4 bases, and a span of 6 bases separates them. The CDR3 goes from the cysteine to the phenylalanine over 12 residues. The sequence is cut down to CDR3 DNA, 36 bases in frame from base 1. Reading the germline V gene (reference sequence) gives CDR1 LGHDT and CDR2 YNNKEL. The rearrangement joined TRBV3-1 to TRBJ1-1; the D gene identity is not certain. This TCR came from a man between 18 and 35 years old who had mild COVID-19 (a few samples of this study predate the infection). The sample titles of this study are shuffled in the database, so cell type and time point are left out; the donor was told from shared clones. Material for sequencing was PBMCs or a T cell subset sorted from them (not recorded which). The bases read TGTGCCAGCAGCCAGGGGTTCACTGAAGCTTTCTTT. Its product reads: CASSQGFTEAFF.